The entry below describes one T cell receptor beta chain. Its target is unknown. The treatment is: approximately 10-day PBMC culture with coronavirus spike peptide pools or control peptides (ViraFEST assay). This sample is drawn from a study of vaccination and CD4 T cells after COVID-19. At the level of the study: The post-vaccine samples came a median around 71 days after dose two (range 14 to 241). Overlapping spike peptides from SARS-CoV-2, HCoV-NL63, HCoV-OC43 and HCoV-229E served to stimulate the cells. Study findings and constraints: Spike mono-reactivity was shown by 304 of 307 vaccine-specific clones in convalescent patients. Convalescent patients gained a median around 87% of their reactive clones only post-vaccination.

Cultured CD4+ T cells had their DNA profiled by the Oncomine TCR Beta short-read assay. TCRdb used MiXCR to reprocess the PCR reads, holding one entry per CDR3 protein. The data show 6,500 to 8,500 distinct CDR3 sequences, 65% to 75% seen once. From germline, CDR1 is KGHDR and CDR2 SFDVKD. V was pared by 3 bases and J by 4 bases, with 10 bases of the junction left unmatched. This CDR3 is built from 16 residues. The sequencing sample was made of CD4+ T cells from blood, cultured in vitro. The TCR comes from a human donor who had recovered from COVID-19. The V call is TRBV24-1, the J call TRBJ2-7; the match to TRBD2 covers 8 bases. CDR3 in DNA: TGTGCCACCAGTGATGCCGGGACTAGTTTCCTTTACGAGCAGTACTTC. Amino acids: CATSDAGTSFLYEQYF.